This TCR beta chain was recorded in a study of control samples from healthy donors and cancer patients. Per germline, CDR1 MNHEY and CDR2 SVGAGI. The CDR3 length is 14 residues. The V gene end was trimmed by 5 bases and the J gene end by 6 bases; junction bases not matched to a gene: 5. Data came from immunoSEQ multiplex PCR; TCRdb stores just in-frame clones and leaves some out. The repertoire holds 180,000 or so clones, approximately 92% seen once, with about 4% in the top ten. The source material was blood. The source of this sequence is a woman aged 60-75 years in good health. The rearrangement links TRBV6-5 to TRBJ2-3; TRBD2 matches 10 bases. The CDR3 nucleotides read TGTGCCAGCAGTACCACTAGCGGGACGGATACGCAGTATTTT. Translating gives CASSTTSGTDTQYF.